These 10 T cell receptor beta chains originate from one sample sequenced in a study of regulatory T cells. Amplification used 52 TRBV primers and 13 TRBJ primers. Libraries were prepared by immunoSEQ multiplex PCR; TCRdb keeps only in-frame clonotypes and omits some of them. The sample shows about 30,000 clones, approximately 90% of them seen only once. The antigens of these receptors remain unknown. The study, taken as a whole, reports: In CD3G-deficient patients, conventional CD4+ T cells were enriched for hydrophobic CDR3 residues at positions 6 and 7.

Sample: conventional CD4+ T cells sorted from blood. The receptors originated from a person between 18 and 35 years old with CD3G deficiency.

This CDR3 is CASTRTGGTDTQYF. For the CDR3, the DNA is TGTGCCAGCACACGGACAGGGGGCACAGATACGCAGTATTTT. The J gene is TRBJ2-3, the V gene TRBV7-2; TRBD1 matches 9 bases. This CDR3 has 14 amino acids. J lost 1 base, V lost 7 bases, and 3 bases had no gene match. Germline CDR1 and CDR2: SGHTA and FQGNSA.

The genes are TRBV9 and TRBJ2-5; a possible D gene is TRBD1 (6 bases). V lost 4 bases, J lost 3 bases, and 10 bases lay in between. CDR3 length: 13 amino acids. The germline V gene encodes CDR1 SGDLS and CDR2 YYNGEE. CDR3 sequence reads: CASSKRTEETQYF. CDR3 nucleotides: TGTGCCAGCAGCAAGCGGACAGAAGAGACCCAGTACTTC.

The rearrangement uses TRBV2 and TRBJ1-1; D is undetermined. Germline lookup yields CDR1 SNHLY and CDR2 FYNNEI. The ends were cut back, 5 bases at V and 7 bases at J, with 8 bases in the middle. This CDR3 contains 11 residues. Written as DNA, the CDR3 is TGTGCCAGCAGTTATGATATTGAAGCTTTCTTT. It specifies CASSYDIEAFF.

The chain links TRBV10-3 to TRBJ2-7, with D perhaps given as TRBD1 or TRBD2 (5 bases each). There are 13 residues in the CDR3. Germline assignment: CDR1 ENHRY and CDR2 SYGVKD. The V end was cut by 10 bases, the J end by 1 base, with 14 bases between. The CDR3 region has the DNA TGTGCCACCCGTAACGGGGCATCCTACGAGCAGTACTTC. Its protein product is CATRNGASYEQYF.

The chain carries TRBV5-1 and TRBJ1-2; D is uncertain. The CDR3 runs 12 residues. CDR1 and CDR2 (germline): SGHRS, YFSETQ. Between the trimmed V and J ends, which lost 4 bases and 6 bases, there was a span of 10 bases. CDR3 sequence reads: CASSQTDDGYTF. As DNA, the CDR3 is TGCGCCAGCAGCCAGACCGATGATGGCTACACCTTC.

The chain combines TRBV6-1 with TRBJ1-5; D gene ambiguous. Trimming shortened V by 6 bases and J by 2 bases, and 8 bases separated the two germline ends. CDR3 length: 13 amino acids. Germline CDR1 and CDR2: MNHNS and SASEGT. For the CDR3, the DNA is TGTGCCAGCAGACCGCTTCGCAATCAGCCCCAGCATTTT. As protein: CASRPLRNQPQHF.

The chain is built from TRBV19 and TRBJ1-4, with no clear D. The CDR3 runs 13 residues. Germline V CDR1 and CDR2: LNHDA, SQIVND (reference sequence). V was clipped by 8 bases and J by 6 bases, with 13 bases between them. CDR3 region: CASSSRWDEKLFF. The CDR3 nucleotides are TGTGCCAGTTCAAGCCGGTGGGATGAAAAACTGTTTTTT.

The chain links TRBV5-1 to TRBJ1-1, with 7 bases fitting TRBD1. CDR3 length: 14 amino acids. CDR1 is SGHRS, CDR2 YFSETQ, per germline. Losses at the gene ends were 3 bases for V and 5 bases for J; bases not matched to a gene: 7. The CDR3 sequence: CASSSTGVGTEAFF. CDR3 DNA sequence: TGCGCCAGCAGCTCAACAGGGGTAGGAACTGAAGCTTTCTTT.

V is TRBV19 and J is TRBJ2-3; D remains unclear. V shed 5 bases and J shed 5 bases, with 5 bases lying between them. The CDR3 extends over 11 amino acids. Germline CDR1 is LNHDA and CDR2 is SQIVND (reference sequence). CDR3: CASSVRDTQYF. CDR3 coding DNA: TGTGCCAGTAGTGTGAGAGATACGCAGTATTTT.

V is TRBV7-9 and J is TRBJ2-2; TRBD1 matches 7 bases. V was pared by 7 bases and J by 2 bases, with 4 bases of the junction left unmatched. This CDR3 contains 14 residues. Per the germline V gene, CDR1 is SEHNR and CDR2 is FQNEAQ (reference sequence). The CDR3 coding sequence is TGTGCCAGCACCAGGGACAGCAACACCGGGGAGCTGTTTTTT. Translating it yields CASTRDSNTGELFF.